The 11 T cell receptor beta chains below come from one sample, sequenced in a study of control samples from healthy donors and cancer patients. Libraries were prepared by immunoSEQ multiplex PCR; TCRdb keeps only in-frame clonotypes and omits some of them. This sample has some 73,000 clones, with 94% found just once. The sequencing sample was made of blood. These receptors came from a woman aged 35 to 49 in good health.

The chain joins TRBV2 to TRBJ2-3, with D tentatively TRBD1 or TRBD2 (5 bases each). Germline loops: CDR1 SNHLY, CDR2 FYNNEI. Trimming cost V 4 bases and J 0 bases, with 11 bases left between them. The CDR3 contains 15 residues. The CDR3 DNA follows: TGTGCCAGCAGTGCCCCGGGGCCTAGCACAGATACGCAGTATTTT. As protein: CASSAPGPSTDTQYF.

Only one count was recorded for this clone. V usage is TRBV7-2 and J usage is TRBJ2-3, with a weak D call TRBD1 (5 bases). In germline, CDR1 is SGHTA, CDR2 FQGNSA. V lost 5 bases to trimming and J lost 4 bases, with 10 bases between them. The CDR3 length is 13 residues. CDR3 sequence reads: CASSVGVADTQYF. The CDR3 nucleotides read TGTGCCAGCAGCGTAGGGGTGGCAGATACGCAGTATTTT.

The chain combines TRBV18 with TRBJ2-1; 11 nucleotides line up with TRBD2. V trimming: 3 bases; J trimming: 4 bases; junction bases outside the gene matches: 8. This CDR3 spans 17 amino acids. Germline CDR1 is KGHSH and CDR2 is LQKENI. CDR3 residues: CASSPFGLAGNYNEQFF. The CDR3 bases are TGTGCCAGCTCACCTTTCGGACTAGCGGGTAATTACAATGAGCAGTTCTTC.

The V call is TRBV19, the J call TRBJ1-5; D remains ambiguous. The CDR3 is 13 residues long. Germline V CDR1 and CDR2: LNHDA, SQIVND (reference sequence). V lost 3 bases to trimming and J lost 5 bases, with 8 bases between them. The CDR3 nucleotides are TGTGCCAGTAGTATGGACGGTTATCAGCCCCAGCATTTT. It encodes CASSMDGYQPQHF.

This clone appeared a few times. The CDR3 protein is CASSAEGGNHGYTF. DNA of the CDR3: TGTGCCAGCAGCGCCGAAGGGGGAAACCATGGCTACACCTTC. The chain couples TRBV2 to TRBJ1-2; D may be TRBD1 (6 bases). The V end was cut by 6 bases, the J end by 6 bases, with 17 bases between. Germline V gene lookup returns CDR1 SNHLY and CDR2 FYNNEI. The CDR3 is 14 amino acids.

The J gene is TRBJ1-4, the V gene TRBV19, with 7 bases identical to TRBD1. Germline-derived CDR1 and CDR2 are LNHDA and SQIVND (reference sequence). This CDR3 is 15 amino acids long. Trimming took 5 bases from V and 4 from J; bases not matched to a gene: 7. DNA for the CDR3: TGTGCCAGTAGTCCGGGGACAGTACTTAATGAAAAACTGTTTTTT. This gives the protein CASSPGTVLNEKLFF.

The chain uses TRBV30 and TRBJ1-6; 8 nucleotides match TRBD1. After removal of 3 bases from V and 6 bases from J, the junction contained 4 bases not matched to a gene. Germline CDR1 and CDR2: GTSNPN and SVGIG (reference sequence). This CDR3 is 14 amino acids long. The CDR3 reads CAWSEGTGNSPLHF. CDR3 in DNA: TGTGCCTGGAGCGAGGGGACAGGTAATTCACCCCTCCACTTT. Using reference TRBV30 and TRBJ1-6 for the parts outside the CDR3, the full variable domain is SQTIHQWPATLVQPVGSPLSLECTVEGTSNPNLYWYRQAAGRGLQLLFYSVGIGQISSEVPQNLSASRPQDRQFILSSKKLLLSDSGFYLCAWSEGTGNSPLHFGNGTRLTVT.

The chain joins TRBV9 to TRBJ1-2; D unresolved. The CDR3 consists of 15 residues. V was shortened by 3 bases and J by 4 bases, with 16 bases between the two germline ends. Germline-derived CDR1 and CDR2 are SGDLS and YYNGEE. The CDR3 DNA reads as TGTGCCAGCAGCGCGCCGACGGTCCTAGGCTATGGCTACACCTTC. Its protein is CASSAPTVLGYGYTF.

Notes on this clone: The sample has other DNA sequences that encode this CDR3 too. The genes are TRBV27 and TRBJ2-1; D is unclear. The CDR3 has 13 amino acids. Trimming cost V 5 bases and J 4 bases, with 9 bases left between them. CDR1 is MNHEY and CDR2 is SMNVEV in the germline V gene (reference sequence). The CDR3 nucleotides read TGTGCCAGCAGTCTCGAAGGTTACAATGAGCAGTTCTTC. This sequence encodes CASSLEGYNEQFF.

In the case of this clone: At one of its ends the junction is not consistent with the germline gene, which may arise from a read error. This chain links TRBV30 with TRBJ1-4, with D possibly matching TRBD1 (5 bases). The CDR3 sequence is 12 residues long. Germline V gene data show CDR1 as GTSNPN and CDR2 as SVGIG (reference sequence). CDR3: CAWSEGEGDVIF. In DNA, the CDR3 is TGTGCCTGGAGCGAGGGAGAAGGGGACGTAATTTTT.

The genes are TRBV29-1 and TRBJ2-5, with 10 bases fitting TRBD1. V gave up 4 bases and J gave up 5 bases; unmatched junction bases: 7. This CDR3 is 14 amino acids long. The germline CDR1 and CDR2 sequences are SQVTM and ANQGSEA. The CDR3 bases are TGCAGCGTTGTCGGACAGGGGGTCCTGGAGACCCAGTACTTC. It translates to CSVVGQGVLETQYF.